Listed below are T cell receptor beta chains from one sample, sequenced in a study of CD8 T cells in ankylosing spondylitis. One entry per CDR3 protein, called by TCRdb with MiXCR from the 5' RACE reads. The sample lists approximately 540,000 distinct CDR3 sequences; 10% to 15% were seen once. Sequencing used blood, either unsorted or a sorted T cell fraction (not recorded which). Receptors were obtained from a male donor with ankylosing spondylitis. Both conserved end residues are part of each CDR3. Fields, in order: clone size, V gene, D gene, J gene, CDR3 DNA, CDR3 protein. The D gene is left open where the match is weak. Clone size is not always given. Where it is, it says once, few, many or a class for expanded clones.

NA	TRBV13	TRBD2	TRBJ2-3	TGTGCCAGCAGCCCCCTTGGGACTAGCGGGAGAAAGGGAGATACGCAGTATTTT	CASSPLGTSGRKGDTQYF
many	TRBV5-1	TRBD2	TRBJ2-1	TGCGCCAGCAGCCCGACTAGCGGGAGGGGGTCCTACAATGAGCAGTTCTTC	CASSPTSGRGSYNEQFF
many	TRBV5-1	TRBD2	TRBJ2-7	TGCGCCAGCAGCTTGGATGCCAGCGGGAGGACTACGACCTACGAGCAGTACTTC	CASSLDASGRTTTYEQYF
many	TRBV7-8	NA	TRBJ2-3	TGTGCCAGCAGCTTGAGCTTATTGGCAGATACGCAGTATTTT	CASSLSLLADTQYF
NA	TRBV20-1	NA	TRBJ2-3	TGCAGTGCTAGTTGGGGGCAAGATACGCAGTATTTT	CSASWGQDTQYF
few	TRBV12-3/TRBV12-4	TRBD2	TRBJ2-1	TGTGCCAGCAGTGCTCGGCGGGAGGGAGTTGGTGAGCAGTTCTTC	CASSARREGVGEQFF
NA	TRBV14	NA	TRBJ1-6	TGTGCCAGCAGCGAACAGGGTTTACGGAATTCACCCCTCCACTTT	CASSEQGLRNSPLHF
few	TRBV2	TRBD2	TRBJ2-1	TGTGCCAGCAGCTCTAAGGTGACTAGCGGAAACAATGAGCAGTTCTTC	CASSSKVTSGNNEQFF
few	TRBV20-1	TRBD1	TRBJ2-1	TGCAGTGCAACAGGGGCCTACAATGAGCAGTTCTTC	CSATGAYNEQFF
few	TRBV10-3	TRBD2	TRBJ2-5	TGTGCCATCAGTGAGGCACTCGGACTAGCGGGTGGGGAGACCCAGTACTTC	CAISEALGLAGGETQYF
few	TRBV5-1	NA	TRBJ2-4	TGCGCCAGCAGAGATATAGCCAAAAACATTCAGTACTTC	CASRDIAKNIQYF
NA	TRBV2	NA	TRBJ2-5	TGTGCCAGCAAGGGTTTACAAGAGACCCAGTACTTC	CASKGLQETQYF
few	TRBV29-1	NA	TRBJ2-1	TGCAGCGTTGATATGAATTACAATGAGCAGTTCTTC	CSVDMNYNEQFF
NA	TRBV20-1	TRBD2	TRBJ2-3	TGCAGTGCTAAGAAGGGGACTAGCGGCACAGATACGCAGTATTTT	CSAKKGTSGTDTQYF
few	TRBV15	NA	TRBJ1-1	TGTGCCACCAGCAGATCGGGACTCACGAACACTGAAGCTTTCTTT	CATSRSGLTNTEAFF
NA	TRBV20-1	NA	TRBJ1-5	TGCAGTGCCTCGCTTTCGGGTCAGCCCCAGCATTTT	CSASLSGQPQHF
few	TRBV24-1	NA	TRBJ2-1	TGTGCCACCAGTGATGAACAGGGTAATGAGCAGTTCTTC	CATSDEQGNEQFF
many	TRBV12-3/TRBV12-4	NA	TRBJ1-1	TGTGCCAGCAGTTTATCGGGCAAGAACACTGAAGCTTTCTTT	CASSLSGKNTEAFF
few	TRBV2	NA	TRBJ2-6	TGTGCCAGCAGTAGAAACACCCCTGGGGCCAACGTCCTGACTTTC	CASSRNTPGANVLTF
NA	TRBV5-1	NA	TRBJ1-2	TGCGCCAGCAGCTTGCTCCAGGAGGGGGGCTACACCTTC	CASSLLQEGGYTF
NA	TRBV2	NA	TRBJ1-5	TGTGCCAGCAGTACCCTCAGGGAGGTGCAGCCCCAGCATTTT	CASSTLREVQPQHF
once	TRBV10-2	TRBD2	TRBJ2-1	TGCGCCAGCAGTGATCGTAACGGGAGGCCCTACAATGAGCAGTTCTTC	CASSDRNGRPYNEQFF
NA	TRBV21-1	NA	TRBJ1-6	TGTGCCAGCAGCAAGTACGGGAGCTCCTATAATTCACCCCTCCACTTT	CASSKYGSSYNSPLHF
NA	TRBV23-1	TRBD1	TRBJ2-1	TGCGCCAGCAGTCAATCCAGGGACAGGGTTGACAATGAGCAGTTCTTC	CASSQSRDRVDNEQFF
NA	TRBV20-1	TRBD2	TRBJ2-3	TGCAGTGCCGACTCCTTGGAGGGGAAGCGGGGCGCAGATACGCAGTATTTT	CSADSLEGKRGADTQYF
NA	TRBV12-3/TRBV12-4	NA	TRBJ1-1	TGTGCCAGCAGTTCCCTCCAAGGGCAGGTCGGAGCTTTCTTT	CASSSLQGQVGAFF
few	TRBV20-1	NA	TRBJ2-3	TGCAGTGCTCTAAGAGGGGGTGGTCCTTCTAGCACAGATACGCAGTATTTT	CSALRGGGPSSTDTQYF
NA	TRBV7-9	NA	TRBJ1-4	TGTGCCAGCAGCTACCGGGAGGGTGAAAAACTGTTTTTT	CASSYREGEKLFF
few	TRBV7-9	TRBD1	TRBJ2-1	TGTGCCAGCAGCTATGGGACAGGGGCATACAATGAGCAGTTCTTC	CASSYGTGAYNEQFF
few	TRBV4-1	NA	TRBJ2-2	TGCGCCAGCAGACAGGGAGATACCGGGGAGCTGTTTTTT	CASRQGDTGELFF
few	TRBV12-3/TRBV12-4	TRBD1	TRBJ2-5	TGTGCCAGCAGACAGGGACAGGGGGCCGGGGGGACCCAGTACTTC	CASRQGQGAGGTQYF
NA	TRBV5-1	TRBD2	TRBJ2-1	TGCGCCAGCAGCCGGACGGGGACCTCCGGGACTAGCGGCCCCTACAATGAGCAGTTCTTC	CASSRTGTSGTSGPYNEQFF